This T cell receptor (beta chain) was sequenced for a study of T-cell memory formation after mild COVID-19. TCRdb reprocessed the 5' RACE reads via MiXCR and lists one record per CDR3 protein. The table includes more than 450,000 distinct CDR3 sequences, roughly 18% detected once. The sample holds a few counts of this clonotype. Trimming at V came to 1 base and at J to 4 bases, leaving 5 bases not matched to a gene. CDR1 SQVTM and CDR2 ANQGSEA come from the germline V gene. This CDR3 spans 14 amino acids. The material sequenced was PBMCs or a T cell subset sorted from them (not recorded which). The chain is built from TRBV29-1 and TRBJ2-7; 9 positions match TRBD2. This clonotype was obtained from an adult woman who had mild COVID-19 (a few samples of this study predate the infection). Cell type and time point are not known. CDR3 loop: CSVEGGGLAYEQYF. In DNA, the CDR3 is TGCAGCGTTGAAGGGGGCGGACTAGCGTACGAGCAGTACTTC.